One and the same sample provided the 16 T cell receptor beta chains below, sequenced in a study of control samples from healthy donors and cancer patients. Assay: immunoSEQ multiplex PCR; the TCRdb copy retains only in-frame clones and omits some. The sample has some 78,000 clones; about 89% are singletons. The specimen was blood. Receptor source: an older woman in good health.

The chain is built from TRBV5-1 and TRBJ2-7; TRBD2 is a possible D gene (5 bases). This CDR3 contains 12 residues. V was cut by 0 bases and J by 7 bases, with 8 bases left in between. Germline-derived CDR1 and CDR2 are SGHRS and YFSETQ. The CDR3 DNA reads TGCGCCAGCAGCTTGGAGGGCGGGGAGCAGTACTTC. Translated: CASSLEGGEQYF.

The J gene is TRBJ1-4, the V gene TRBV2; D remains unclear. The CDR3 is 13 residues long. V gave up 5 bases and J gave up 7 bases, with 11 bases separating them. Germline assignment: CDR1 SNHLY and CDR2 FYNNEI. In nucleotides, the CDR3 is TGTGCCAGCAGTCAGAATTCCCGTGAAAAACTGTTTTTT. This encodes CASSQNSREKLFF.

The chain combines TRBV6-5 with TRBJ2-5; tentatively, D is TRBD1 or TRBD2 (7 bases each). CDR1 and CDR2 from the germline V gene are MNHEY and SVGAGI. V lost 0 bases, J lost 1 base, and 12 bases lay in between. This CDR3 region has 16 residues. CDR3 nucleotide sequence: TGTGCCAGCAGTTACTCAGCGGGACAGATCCAAGAGACCCAGTACTTC. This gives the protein CASSYSAGQIQETQYF.

The CDR3 nucleotides are TGTGCCATCAGTCGTGACTATAGCAATCAGCCCCAGCATTTT. It translates to CAISRDYSNQPQHF. This sequence joins TRBV10-3 and TRBJ1-5; D uncertain. The V gene's germline CDR1 is ENHRY and CDR2 SYGVKD. The CDR3 loop spans 14 amino acids. V lost 5 bases and J 0 bases, leaving 8 bases between the germline ends.

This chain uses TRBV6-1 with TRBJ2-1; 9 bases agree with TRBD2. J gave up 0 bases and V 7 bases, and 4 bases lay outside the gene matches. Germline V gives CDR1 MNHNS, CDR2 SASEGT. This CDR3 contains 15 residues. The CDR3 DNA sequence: TGTGCCAGCACCCTAGCGGGGAGCTCCTACAATGAGCAGTTCTTC. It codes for CASTLAGSSYNEQFF.

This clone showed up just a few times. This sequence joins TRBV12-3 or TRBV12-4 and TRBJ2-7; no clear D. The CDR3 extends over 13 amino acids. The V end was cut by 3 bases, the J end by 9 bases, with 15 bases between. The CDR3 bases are TGTGCCAGCAGTTTTGAGACCCCGGAGTGGCAGTACTTC. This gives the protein CASSFETPEWQYF.

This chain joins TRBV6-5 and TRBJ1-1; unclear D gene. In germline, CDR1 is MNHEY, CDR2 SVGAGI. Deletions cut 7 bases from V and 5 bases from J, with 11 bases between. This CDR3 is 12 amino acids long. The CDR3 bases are TGTGCCAGCACGCGCCTGCGGACTGAAGCTTTCTTT. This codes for CASTRLRTEAFF.

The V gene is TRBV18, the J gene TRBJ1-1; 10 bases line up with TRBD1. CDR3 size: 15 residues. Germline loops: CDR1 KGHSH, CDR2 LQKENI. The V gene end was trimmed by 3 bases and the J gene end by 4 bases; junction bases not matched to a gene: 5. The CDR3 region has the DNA TGTGCCAGCTCACCTAATAGGGACAGGGGCACTGAAGCTTTCTTT. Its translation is CASSPNRDRGTEAFF.

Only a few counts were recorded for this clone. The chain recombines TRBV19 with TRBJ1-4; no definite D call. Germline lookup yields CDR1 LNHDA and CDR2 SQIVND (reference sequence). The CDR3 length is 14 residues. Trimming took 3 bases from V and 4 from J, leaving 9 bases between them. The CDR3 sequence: CASSILTDNEKLFF. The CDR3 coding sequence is TGTGCCAGTAGTATCTTAACAGATAATGAAAAACTGTTTTTT.

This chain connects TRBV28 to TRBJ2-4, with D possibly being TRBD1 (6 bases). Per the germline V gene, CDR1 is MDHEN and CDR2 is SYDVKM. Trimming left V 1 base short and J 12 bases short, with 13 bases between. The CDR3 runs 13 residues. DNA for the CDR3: TGTGCCAGCAGTTTATTAGGGGGACACAGTCAGTACTTC. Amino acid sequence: CASSLLGGHSQYF.

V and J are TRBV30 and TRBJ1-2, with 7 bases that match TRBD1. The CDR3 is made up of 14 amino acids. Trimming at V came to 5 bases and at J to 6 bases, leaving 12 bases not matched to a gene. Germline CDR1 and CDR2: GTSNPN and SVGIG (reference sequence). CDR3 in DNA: TGTGCCTGGGGGGATCTCGACAGGGTTAATGGCTACACCTTC. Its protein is CAWGDLDRVNGYTF.

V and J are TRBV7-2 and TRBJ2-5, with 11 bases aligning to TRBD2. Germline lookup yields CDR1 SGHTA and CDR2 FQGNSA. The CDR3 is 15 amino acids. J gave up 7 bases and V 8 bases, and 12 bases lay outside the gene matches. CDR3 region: CASGFSGRAPPTQYF. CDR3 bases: TGTGCCAGCGGGTTTAGCGGGAGGGCCCCTCCGACCCAGTACTTC.

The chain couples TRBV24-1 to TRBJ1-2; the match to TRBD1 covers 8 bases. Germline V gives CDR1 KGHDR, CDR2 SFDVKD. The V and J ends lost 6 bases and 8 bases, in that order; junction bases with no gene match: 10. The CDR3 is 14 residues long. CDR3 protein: CATSPTGVTGGYTF. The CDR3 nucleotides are TGTGCCACCAGTCCGACAGGGGTAACGGGAGGCTACACCTTC.

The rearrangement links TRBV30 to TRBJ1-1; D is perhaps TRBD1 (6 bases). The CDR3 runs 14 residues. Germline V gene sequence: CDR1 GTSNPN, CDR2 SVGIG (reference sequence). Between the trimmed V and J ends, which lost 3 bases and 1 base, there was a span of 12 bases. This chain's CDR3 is CAWSPDSRNTEAFF. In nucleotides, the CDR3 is TGTGCCTGGAGCCCGGACAGCCGGAACACTGAAGCTTTCTTT. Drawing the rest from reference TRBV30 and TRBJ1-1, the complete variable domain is SQTIHQWPATLVQPVGSPLSLECTVEGTSNPNLYWYRQAAGRGLQLLFYSVGIGQISSEVPQNLSASRPQDRQFILSSKKLLLSDSGFYLCAWSPDSRNTEAFFGQGTRLTVV.

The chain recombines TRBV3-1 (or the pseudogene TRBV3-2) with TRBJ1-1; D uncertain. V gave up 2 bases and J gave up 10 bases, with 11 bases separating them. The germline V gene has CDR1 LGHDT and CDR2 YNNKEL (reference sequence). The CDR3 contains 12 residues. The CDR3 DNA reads TGTGCCAGCAGCCAAAGTGGAGGGAGAGCTTTCTTT. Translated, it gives CASSQSGGRAFF.

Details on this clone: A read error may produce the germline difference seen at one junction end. CDR3 protein: CASSFPTSGGPFSEQCF. CDR3 DNA sequence: TGCGCCAGCAGCTTCCCGACTAGCGGGGGTCCTTTTTCCGAGCAGTGCTTC. V and J are TRBV5-1 and TRBJ2-7; 12 nucleotides line up with TRBD2. The CDR3 loop spans 17 amino acids. Germline V gene sequence: CDR1 SGHRS, CDR2 YFSETQ.